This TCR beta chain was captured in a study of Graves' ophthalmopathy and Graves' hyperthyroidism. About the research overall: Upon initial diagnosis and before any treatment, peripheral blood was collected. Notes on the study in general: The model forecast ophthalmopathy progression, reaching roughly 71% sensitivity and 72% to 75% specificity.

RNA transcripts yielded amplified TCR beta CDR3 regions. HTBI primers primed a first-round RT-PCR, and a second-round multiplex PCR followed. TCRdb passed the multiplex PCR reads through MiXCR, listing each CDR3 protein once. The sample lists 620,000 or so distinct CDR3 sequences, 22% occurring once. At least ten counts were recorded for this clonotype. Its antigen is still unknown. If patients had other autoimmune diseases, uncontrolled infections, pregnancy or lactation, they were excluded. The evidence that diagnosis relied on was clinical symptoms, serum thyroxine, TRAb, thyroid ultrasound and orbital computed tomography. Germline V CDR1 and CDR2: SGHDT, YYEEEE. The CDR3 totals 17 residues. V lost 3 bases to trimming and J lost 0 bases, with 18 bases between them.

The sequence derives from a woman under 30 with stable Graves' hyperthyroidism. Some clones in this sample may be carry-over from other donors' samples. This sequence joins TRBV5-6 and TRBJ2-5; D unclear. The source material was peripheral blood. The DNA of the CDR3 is TGTGCCAGCAGCTGGAGCCCAAAATCCCAGTACCAAGAGACCCAGTACTTC. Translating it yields CASSWSPKSQYQETQYF.